A single sample is the source of the 20 T cell receptor beta chains below, sequenced in a study of high-grade serous ovarian cancer treatment subgroups. TCRdb's table, derived via immunoSEQ multiplex PCR, lists solely in-frame clones and lacks some. There are fewer than 1,000 clones in the sample; 65% to 70% occur only once, and roughly 25% lies in the top ten. Tumor tissue was taken before any definitive surgery or chemotherapy was given. Specimen: tumor tissue. The receptor source for this set is a human donor with high-grade serous ovarian cancer.

The gene calls are TRBV11-3 and TRBJ2-1; TRBD2 matches 10 bases. Germline CDR1 reads SGHNT; CDR2 reads YENEEA. Trimming at V came to 5 bases and at J to 10 bases, leaving 11 bases not matched to a gene. The CDR3 loop spans 15 amino acids. As DNA, the CDR3 is TGTGCCAGCAGCACGCGGGACAAACTAGCGGGAGAGCAGTTCTTC. Its protein product is CASSTRDKLAGEQFF.

The gene calls are TRBV23-1 and TRBJ2-3; D not resolved. TRBV23-1 is an ORF for which the function is uncertain. V was trimmed by 2 bases and J by 6 bases, leaving 0 bases between them. The CDR3 runs to 10 residues. The CDR3 DNA reads as TGCGCCAGCAGTCAAGATACGCAGTATTTT. This sequence encodes CASSQDTQYF.

The chain has TRBV4-1 and TRBJ2-1; 9 nucleotides match TRBD2. The CDR3 has 16 residues. Trimming cost V 2 bases and J 6 bases; bases outside gene matches: 8. Germline V gene data show CDR1 as MGHRA and CDR2 as YSYEKL. CDR3 residues: CASSQPVGTSPNEQFF. The CDR3 coding sequence is TGCGCCAGCAGCCAACCAGTCGGGACTAGCCCCAATGAGCAGTTCTTC.

This clone was detected a few times. J is TRBJ2-3 and V is TRBV6-4; D unresolved. This CDR3 contains 14 residues. The germline V gene has CDR1 MRHNA and CDR2 SNTAGT. V lost 4 bases to trimming and J lost 0 bases, with 8 bases between them. The CDR3 protein is CASSAVPSTDTQYF. The CDR3 DNA reads TGTGCCAGCAGTGCAGTACCTAGCACAGATACGCAGTATTTT.

The chain carries TRBV18 and TRBJ1-1; D is unclear. CDR1 KGHSH and CDR2 LQKENI come from the germline V gene. The V and J ends lost 0 bases and 1 base respectively, with 12 bases between them. The CDR3 totals 16 residues. In DNA, the CDR3 is TGTGCCAGCTCACCACCGACACTCTGGGGGAACACTGAAGCTTTCTTT. Translated: CASSPPTLWGNTEAFF.

The chain carries TRBV7-2 and TRBJ1-2; TRBD1 is a possible D gene (5 bases). V gave up 1 base and J gave up 8 bases, with 14 bases separating them. The CDR3 has 14 amino acids. CDR1 and CDR2 from the germline V gene are SGHTA and FQGNSA. This CDR3 is CASSLGRGTRGYTF. Here the CDR3 DNA reads TGTGCCAGCAGCTTAGGCCGGGGGACTAGAGGCTACACCTTC. Full variable domain (rest looked up from reference TRBV7-2 and TRBJ1-2): GAGVSQSPSNKVTEKGKDVELRCDPISGHTALYWYRQSLGQGLEFLIYFQGNSAPDKSGLPSDRFSAERTGGSVSTLTIQRTQQEDSAVYLCASSLGRGTRGYTFGSGTRLTVV.

The genes are TRBV28 and TRBJ2-2; 7 nucleotides match TRBD1. The CDR3 contains 14 residues. CDR1 is MDHEN, CDR2 SYDVKM, per germline. With V trimmed by 7 bases and J by 5 bases, 7 bases remained unmatched. The CDR3 sequence is CASKGDSQTGELFF. DNA for the CDR3: TGTGCCAGCAAAGGGGACAGTCAGACCGGGGAGCTGTTTTTT.

The chain recombines TRBV9 with TRBJ2-5; 10 bases fit TRBD2. The CDR3 runs 16 residues. V lost 2 bases to trimming and J lost 11 bases; unmatched junction nucleotides: 15. Germline V gives CDR1 SGDLS, CDR2 YYNGEE. The CDR3 DNA reads TGTGCCAGCAGCGTTTCCCCGCGGCTAGCGGGAGCCGGGCAGTACTTC. Protein product: CASSVSPRLAGAGQYF.

The J gene is TRBJ2-3, the V gene TRBV7-3; tentative D call: TRBD2 (6 bases). Deletions cut 6 bases from V and 2 bases from J, with 12 bases between. The CDR3 runs to 14 residues. Germline CDR1 is SGHTA and CDR2 is FQGTGA. In DNA form, the CDR3 reads TGTGCCAGCAGTTCGGCGGGGTTCACAGATACGCAGTATTTT. Protein: CASSSAGFTDTQYF. The variable domain in full, completed from reference TRBV7-3 and TRBJ2-3, reads GAGVSQTPSNKVTEKGKYVELRCDPISGHTALYWYRQSLGQGPEFLIYFQGTGAADDSGLPNDRFFAVRPEGSVSTLKIQRTERGDSAVYLCASSSAGFTDTQYFGPGTRLTVL.

The V gene is TRBV23-1, the J gene TRBJ2-2, with TRBD1 identical over 9 bases. TRBV23-1 is marked as an open reading frame, function uncertain. The V and J ends lost 4 bases and 4 bases, in that order; junction bases with no gene match: 31. The CDR3 spans 24 residues. CDR3 sequence (DNA): TGCGCCAGCAGTCCCGTACCAACGACCGGGACAGGGAAAACATGGACCCTGGGCACCGGGGAGCTGTTTTTT. It yields the protein CASSPVPTTGTGKTWTLGTGELFF.

The rearrangement uses TRBV7-1 and TRBJ1-6, with 9 bases aligning to TRBD1. TRBV7-1 is sorted into the ORF group, with uncertain function. The length of the CDR3 is 17 residues. The ends lost 4 bases at V and 9 bases at J; junction bases unmatched: 13. CDR3 loop: CASSLADWTGVRSPLHF. In DNA form, the CDR3 reads TGTGCCAGCAGCTTAGCGGATTGGACAGGGGTACGTTCACCCCTCCACTTT.

The chain uses TRBV25-1 and TRBJ2-3; 8 nucleotides match TRBD2. The CDR3 consists of 17 residues. Trimming cost V 2 bases and J 9 bases; bases outside gene matches: 16. The germline V gene has CDR1 MGHDK and CDR2 SYGVNS. CDR3 loop: CASSEVHSGKQVTTQYF. In nucleotides, the CDR3 is TGTGCCAGCAGTGAAGTGCATAGCGGGAAGCAGGTAACAACGCAGTATTTT.

This clone was seen a handful of times. The J gene is TRBJ2-5, the V gene TRBV5-4, with TRBD1 identical over 8 bases. Germline V gives CDR1 SGHNT, CDR2 YYREEE (reference sequence). This CDR3 has 17 amino acids. Trimming took 3 bases from V and 3 from J; bases not matched to a gene: 13. In nucleotides, the CDR3 is TGTGCCAGCAGCTGGTACACCACAGGGGGTTCTAAAGAGACCCAGTACTTC. Translating gives CASSWYTTGGSKETQYF.

V is TRBV9 and J is TRBJ2-7, with 10 bases that match TRBD1. V lost 3 bases, J lost 5 bases, and 5 bases stayed unmatched. Germline CDR1 SGDLS, CDR2 YYNGEE. CDR3 length: 14 amino acids. The CDR3 DNA reads TGTGCCAGCAGCGGCTCCGGGACAGGGGACGAGCAGTACTTC. This gives the protein CASSGSGTGDEQYF.

The chain is built from TRBV6-6 and TRBJ2-1; D not certain. In germline, CDR1 is MNHNY, CDR2 SVGAGI (reference sequence). The CDR3 runs to 13 residues. V was cut by 2 bases and J by 2 bases, with 4 bases left in between. The CDR3 DNA is TGTGCCAGCAGTTACGATCCCTACAATGAGCAGTTCTTC. Translation gives CASSYDPYNEQFF.

The rearrangement uses TRBV28 and TRBJ1-2; perhaps TRBD1 as D (5 bases). Germline lookup yields CDR1 MDHEN and CDR2 SYDVKM. V was pared by 5 bases and J by 4 bases, with 11 bases between. This CDR3 region has 13 residues. CDR3 sequence (DNA): TGTGCCAGCAGTCAGACAGCGGGCTATGGCTACACCTTC. Encoded protein: CASSQTAGYGYTF.

The CDR3 DNA sequence: TGTGCCAGCAGCGTAGCGTCATGGGTAGCGGGCCTATACAATGAGCAGTTCTTC. Translation gives CASSVASWVAGLYNEQFF. This chain uses TRBV9 with TRBJ2-1; 7 bases fit TRBD2. With 0 bases clipped from V and 4 bases from J, the junction kept 13 bases outside the gene matches. The CDR3 is 18 residues long. Germline V gene lookup returns CDR1 SGDLS and CDR2 YYNGEE.

The rearrangement joins TRBV28 to TRBJ2-7; 8 nucleotides line up with TRBD2. The CDR3 is 17 amino acids. Germline V gene lookup returns CDR1 MDHEN and CDR2 SYDVKM. V shed 7 bases and J 4 bases; nucleotides not matched to a gene: 18. The CDR3 here is CASTHPPPQAGAYEQYF. CDR3 coding DNA: TGTGCCAGCACTCACCCGCCCCCCCAAGCGGGAGCTTACGAGCAGTACTTC.

This clone has only a few counts. This rearrangement joins TRBV4-1 to TRBJ2-1; 12 bases fit TRBD2. V lost 4 bases to trimming and J lost 3 bases; unmatched junction nucleotides: 7. CDR3 length: 17 amino acids. The germline V gene encodes CDR1 MGHRA and CDR2 YSYEKL. The CDR3 sequence: CASSRTGTSGYYNEQFF. The DNA of the CDR3 is TGCGCCAGCAGCCGGACCGGGACTAGCGGGTACTACAATGAGCAGTTCTTC.

This clone was detected only a few times. The CDR3 bases are TGTGCCAGCAGCTTAGCAACGACAGGGCACAATGAGCAGTTCTTC. It is translated as CASSLATTGHNEQFF. The V gene is TRBV27, the J gene TRBJ2-1; 7 nucleotides align to TRBD1. With V trimmed by 6 bases and J by 5 bases, 10 bases remained unmatched. CDR3 length equals 15 residues. CDR1 and CDR2 (germline): MNHEY, SMNVEV (reference sequence).